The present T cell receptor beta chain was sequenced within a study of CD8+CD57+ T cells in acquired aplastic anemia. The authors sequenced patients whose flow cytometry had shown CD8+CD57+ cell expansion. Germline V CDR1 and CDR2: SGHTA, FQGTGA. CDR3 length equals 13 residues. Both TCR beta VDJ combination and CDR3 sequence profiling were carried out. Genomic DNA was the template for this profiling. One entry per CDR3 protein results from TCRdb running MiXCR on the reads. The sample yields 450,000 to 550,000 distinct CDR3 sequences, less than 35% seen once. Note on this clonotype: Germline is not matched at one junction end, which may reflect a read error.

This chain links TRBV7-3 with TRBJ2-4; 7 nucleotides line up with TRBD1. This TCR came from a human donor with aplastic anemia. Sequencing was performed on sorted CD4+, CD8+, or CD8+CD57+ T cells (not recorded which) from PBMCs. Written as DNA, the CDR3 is TGCGCCAGCAGCCAAGACAGGGAAAACATTCAGTACTTC. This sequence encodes CASSQDRENIQYF.